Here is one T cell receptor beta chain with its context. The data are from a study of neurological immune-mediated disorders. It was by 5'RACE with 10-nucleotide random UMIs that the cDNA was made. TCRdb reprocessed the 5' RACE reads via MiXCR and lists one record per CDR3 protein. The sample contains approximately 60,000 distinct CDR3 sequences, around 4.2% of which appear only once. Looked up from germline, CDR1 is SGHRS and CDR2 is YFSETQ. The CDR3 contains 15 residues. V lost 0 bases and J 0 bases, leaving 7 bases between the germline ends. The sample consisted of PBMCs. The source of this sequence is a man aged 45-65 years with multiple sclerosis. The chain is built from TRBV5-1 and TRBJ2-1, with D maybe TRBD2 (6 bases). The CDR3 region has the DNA TGCGCCAGCAGCTTGGTCGGGGGCTCCTACAATGAGCAGTTCTTC. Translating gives CASSLVGGSYNEQFF. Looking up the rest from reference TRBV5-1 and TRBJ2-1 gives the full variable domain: KAGVTQTPRYLIKTRGQQVTLSCSPISGHRSVSWYQQTPGQGLQFLFEYFSETQRNKGNFPGRFSGRQFSNSRSEMNVSTLELGDSALYLCASSLVGGSYNEQFFGPGTRLTVL.